These T cell receptor beta chains were read from a single sample in a study of blood T cell repertoires in COVID-19. The method was immunoSEQ multiplex PCR; TCRdb's version includes in-frame clones alone and lacks a portion of them. Of about 110,000 clones in the sample, 60% to 80% are singletons; the top ten hold 16%. The material sequenced was peripheral blood. The receptors stem from a woman aged 80 or over with active or convalescent COVID-19. Both conserved end residues are part of each CDR3. A D gene is named only where the DNA matches it firmly. Rows may omit the clone size; those that give it use once, few, many or a size class.

J	size	V	D	CDR3	DNA
TRBJ2-3	NA	TRBV5-1	NA	CASSQDLTSGSTDTQYF	TGCGCCAGCAGCCAAGACTTAACAAGCGGGAGCACAGATACGCAGTATTTT
TRBJ1-1	NA	TRBV7-9	TRBD1	CASSSQGEAFF	TGTGCCAGCAGCTCGCAGGGGGAGGCTTTCTTT
TRBJ2-1	NA	TRBV5-1	TRBD1	CASSQTGGPPYNEQFF	TGCGCCAGCAGCCAGACAGGGGGCCCCCCCTACAATGAGCAGTTCTTC
TRBJ1-6	NA	TRBV6-1	NA	CASSENRVSSPLHF	TGTGCCAGCAGTGAAAACAGGGTTAGTTCACCCCTCCACTTT
TRBJ2-3	NA	TRBV5-5	TRBD1	CASSRDRSHSTDTQYF	TGTGCCAGCAGTCGGGACAGGTCTCATAGCACAGATACGCAGTATTTT
TRBJ1-1	NA	TRBV5-4	TRBD1	CASSTPRQGGTEAFF	TGTGCCAGCAGCACTCCAAGACAGGGTGGGACTGAAGCTTTCTTT
TRBJ1-2	NA	TRBV20-1	TRBD1	CSARKDRGPTF	TGCAGTGCTAGGAAAGACAGGGGTCCCACCTTC
TRBJ2-7	NA	TRBV18	NA	CASSPGTHSYEQYF	TGTGCCAGCTCACCCGGGACACATTCCTACGAGCAGTACTTC
TRBJ1-2	many	TRBV27	NA	CASSLSTSYGYTF	TGTGCCAGCAGTTTATCGACTTCCTATGGCTACACCTTC
TRBJ2-7	NA	TRBV29-1	NA	CSVGGRVIDEQYF	TGCAGCGTTGGTGGCAGGGTTATCGACGAGCAGTACTTC
TRBJ1-2	NA	TRBV28	NA	CASSLLLINYGYTF	TGTGCCAGCAGTTTACTCTTAATCAACTATGGCTACACCTTC
TRBJ2-2	NA	TRBV7-3	TRBD1	CASRPGTANTGELFF	TGTGCCAGCAGGCCCGGGACAGCGAACACCGGGGAGCTGTTTTTT
TRBJ1-2	NA	TRBV7-9	TRBD1	CASSRRQGIENGYTF	TGTGCCAGCAGCCGGCGACAGGGGATCGAAAATGGCTACACCTTC
TRBJ1-1	NA	TRBV5-6	NA	CASSRGGENTEAFF	TGTGCCAGCAGCCGCGGGGGGGAGAACACTGAAGCTTTCTTT
TRBJ2-2	NA	TRBV7-9	NA	CASSNGQTNTGELFF	TGTGCCAGCAGCAACGGACAGACGAACACCGGGGAGCTGTTTTTT
TRBJ1-5	NA	TRBV6-1	TRBD1	CASSERDRSNQPQHF	TGTGCCAGCAGTGAACGGGACAGGAGCAATCAGCCCCAGCATTTT
TRBJ2-1	few	TRBV9	NA	CASSVEGLTYNEQFF	TGTGCCAGCAGCGTAGAGGGACTCACATACAATGAGCAGTTCTTC
TRBJ2-5	NA	TRBV6-2/TRBV6-3	TRBD1	CASSTTGQGLGTQYF	TGTGCCAGCAGTACTACGGGACAGGGGTTGGGGACCCAGTACTTC
TRBJ2-5	NA	TRBV28	TRBD1	CASSSQDRVETQYF	TGTGCCAGCAGTTCCCAGGACAGGGTGGAGACCCAGTACTTC
TRBJ1-2	NA	TRBV6-1	TRBD1	CASSESGQENYGYTF	TGTGCCAGCAGTGAATCGGGACAGGAAAACTATGGCTACACCTTC
TRBJ2-1	NA	TRBV6-4	NA	CASSENTDNEQFF	TGTGCCAGCAGCGAGAATACAGACAATGAGCAGTTCTTC
TRBJ2-1	NA	TRBV7-8	TRBD2	CASSLREASYNEQFF	TGTGCCAGCAGCTTGCGGGAGGCCTCCTACAATGAGCAGTTCTTC
TRBJ1-4	NA	TRBV2	NA	CASRLPGLEKLFF	TGTGCCAGCAGATTGCCAGGTTTAGAAAAACTGTTTTTT
TRBJ1-1	few	TRBV19	NA	CASQNQGTTTEAFF	TGTGCCAGTCAAAACCAGGGGACCACCACTGAAGCTTTCTTT
TRBJ2-7	NA	TRBV6-1	NA	CASSETLGTSREQYF	TGTGCCAGCAGTGAGACCTTGGGGACAAGCCGAGAGCAGTACTTC
TRBJ2-6	once	TRBV9	NA	CASSGPGGANVLTF	TGTGCCAGCAGCGGACCGGGGGGGGCCAACGTCCTGACTTTC
TRBJ2-7	few	TRBV3-1/TRBV3-2	TRBD1	CASSRLGQGYEQYF	TGTGCCAGCAGCCGCCTGGGACAGGGCTACGAGCAGTACTTC
TRBJ2-1	NA	TRBV29-1	TRBD2	CSVEDTGLAGTNEQFF	TGCAGCGTTGAAGACACGGGACTAGCGGGAACTAATGAGCAGTTCTTC
TRBJ2-1	once	TRBV5-1	TRBD2	CASSLGGTSGPREFF	TGCGCCAGCAGCTTGGGAGGGACTAGCGGGCCTCGGGAGTTCTTC
TRBJ1-1	NA	TRBV5-6	TRBD1	CASSLGQGRNTEAFF	TGTGCCAGCAGCTTGGGACAGGGGAGGAACACTGAAGCTTTCTTT
TRBJ2-1	NA	TRBV7-2	TRBD1	CASSPRPGTGVYNEQFF	TGTGCCAGCAGTCCAAGACCTGGGACAGGGGTCTACAATGAGCAGTTCTTC
TRBJ2-3	NA	TRBV18	TRBD2	CASSPVAGGPPDTQYF	TGTGCCAGCTCACCAGTTGCGGGAGGGCCCCCAGATACGCAGTATTTT
TRBJ1-2	NA	TRBV10-3	NA	CAISERTAYGYTF	TGTGCCATCAGTGAAAGAACAGCCTATGGCTACACCTTC
TRBJ1-5	NA	TRBV11-2	TRBD1	CASSFRRDRGRNQPQHF	TGTGCCAGCAGCTTTCGAAGGGACAGGGGTAGGAATCAGCCCCAGCATTTT
TRBJ2-6	few	TRBV2	NA	CASSASGANVLTF	TGTGCCAGCAGTGCGTCTGGGGCCAACGTCCTGACTTTC
TRBJ2-5	NA	TRBV10-3	NA	CAISEGQQETQYF	TGTGCCATCAGTGAGGGTCAGCAAGAGACCCAGTACTTC
TRBJ2-1	NA	TRBV19	TRBD2	CASRTSGYNAQFF	TGTGCCAGTCGGACTAGCGGCTACAATGCCCAGTTCTTC
TRBJ2-5	once	TRBV2	TRBD1	CASSEILQGDQETQYF	TGTGCCAGCAGTGAAATTCTCCAGGGGGACCAAGAGACCCAGTACTTC
TRBJ2-2	NA	TRBV5-5	NA	CASSLGGNTGELFF	TGTGCCAGCAGCTTGGGAGGGAACACCGGGGAGCTGTTTTTT
TRBJ2-1	once	TRBV5-1	NA	CASMVDSYNEQFF	TGCGCCAGCATGGTAGACAGTTACAATGAGCAGTTCTTC
TRBJ2-7	NA	TRBV27	NA	CASSFGQSYEQYF	TGTGCCAGCAGTTTTGGACAGAGCTACGAGCAGTACTTC
TRBJ2-7	once	TRBV6-1	TRBD2	CASSELWGLAGSKQYF	TGTGCCAGCAGTGAACTTTGGGGACTAGCGGGAAGTAAGCAGTACTTC
TRBJ1-5	NA	TRBV6-5	TRBD1	CASSPQGRSNQPQHF	TGTGCCAGCAGCCCACAGGGGAGGAGCAATCAGCCCCAGCATTTT
TRBJ2-5	NA	TRBV7-3	TRBD1	CASSLRQGDTQYF	TGTGCCAGCAGCTTAAGACAGGGTGACACCCAGTACTTC
TRBJ2-5	NA	TRBV5-5	NA	CASSIAPGVEETQYF	TGTGCCAGCAGCATCGCACCAGGGGTGGAAGAGACCCAGTACTTC
TRBJ2-7	NA	TRBV2	NA	CASRPTRENEQYF	TGTGCCAGCAGACCCACTAGGGAAAACGAGCAGTACTTC